A single sample is the source of the 14 T cell receptor beta chains below, sequenced in a study of beta chain features in type 1 diabetes. Findings of the study overall: Type 1 diabetes patients showed a moderate but significant shortening of TCRB CDR3s in all four CD4+ subsets.

Antigens of these TCRs are unknown. Investigators reverse transcribed all isolated RNA, so they sequenced expressed TCRB transcripts. Here immunoSEQ multiplex PCR was the method, and the copy in TCRdb shows in-frame clones only, minus some. The table lists 85,000 to 110,000 clones, under 30% of them singletons. Sequenced input: central memory CD4+ T cells from blood. Receptor source: a woman aged 18-35 years with type 1 diabetes.

This clone was counted between two and nine times. The DNA for the CDR3 is TGTGCCAGCTCAGCTCTTACAGGGGGTAAGGACACTGAAGCTTTCTTT. It codes for CASSALTGGKDTEAFF. This sequence joins TRBV18 and TRBJ1-1; 8 bases agree with TRBD1. Germline V CDR1 and CDR2: KGHSH, LQKENI. This CDR3 comprises 16 residues. The trim removed 5 bases at V and 3 bases at J, leaving 11 bases unmatched.

This clone was seen more than once but under ten times. This chain links TRBV2 with TRBJ2-7; possible D gene TRBD2, 6 bases. V was clipped by 6 bases and J by 3 bases, with 9 bases between them. This CDR3 contains 12 residues. Germline CDR1 reads SNHLY; CDR2 reads FYNNEI. Here the CDR3 reads CASRRGDYEQYF. In nucleotides, the CDR3 is TGTGCCAGCAGGCGGGGAGACTACGAGCAGTACTTC.

The V and J genes are TRBV10-3 and TRBJ2-1; TRBD2 matches 11 bases. The CDR3 length is 15 residues. V gave up 4 bases and J gave up 6 bases; unmatched junction bases: 5. Per germline, CDR1 ENHRY and CDR2 SYGVKD. The CDR3 DNA reads as TGTGCCATCAGTGGAGGCCTAGCGGGAGGCAATGAGCAGTTCTTC. This codes for CAISGGLAGGNEQFF.

The V and J genes are TRBV30 and TRBJ1-1; 9 bases agree with TRBD1. Germline loops: CDR1 GTSNPN, CDR2 SVGIG (reference sequence). With V trimmed by 5 bases and J by 3 bases, 4 bases remained unmatched. This CDR3 contains 13 residues. CDR3 residues: CAWRTGADTEAFF. CDR3 in DNA: TGTGCCTGGCGGACAGGGGCGGACACTGAAGCTTTCTTT.

The rearrangement uses TRBV27 and TRBJ2-3; D might be TRBD1 (6 bases). The CDR3 is made up of 15 amino acids. V dropped 3 bases and J dropped 3 bases, with 13 bases sitting between them. The germline V gene has CDR1 MNHEY and CDR2 SMNVEV (reference sequence). The DNA for the CDR3 is TGTGCCAGCAGTTTGTCAGGCAGGGGTACAGATACGCAGTATTTT. The encoded protein is CASSLSGRGTDTQYF.

The gene calls are TRBV6-1 and TRBJ2-5; 11 bases line up with TRBD2. Germline loops: CDR1 MNHNS, CDR2 SASEGT. This CDR3 is built from 13 residues. V dropped 8 bases and J dropped 2; count of bases not matched to a gene: 1. The CDR3 DNA reads as TGTGCCAGCGGGACTAGCGGACAAGAGACCCAGTACTTC. Protein: CASGTSGQETQYF.

This clone was detected a few times. One end of the junction varies from germline; a read error may be responsible. V gene TRBV28 combines with J gene TRBJ2-7; 10 nucleotides agree with TRBD1. CDR3 size: 16 residues. Per the germline V gene, CDR1 is MDHEN and CDR2 is SYDVKM. DNA of the CDR3: TGTGCCAGCACTTTACTACCGGGACAGGGGATTGAGGAGCAGTACTTC. Translation gives CASTLLPGQGIEEQYF. Drawing the rest from reference TRBV28 and TRBJ2-7, the complete variable domain is DVKVTQSSRYLVKRTGEKVFLECVQDMDHENMFWYRQDPGLGLRLIYFSYDVKMKEKGDIPEGYSVSREKKERFSLILESASTNQTSMYLCASTLLPGQGIEEQYFGPGTRLTVT.

This chain connects TRBV6-5 to TRBJ1-2, with D possibly TRBD1 on 6 matching bases. The CDR3 spans 16 residues. CDR1 is MNHEY and CDR2 is SVGAGI in the germline V gene. With 0 bases removed from V and 6 bases from J, the gap between germline ends came to 17 bases. The CDR3 spells CASSYSTGRGSDGYTF. The CDR3 DNA reads TGTGCCAGCAGTTACTCGACAGGCAGGGGATCGGATGGCTACACCTTC.

In this sample, this clone turned up a few times. The gene calls are TRBV11-2 and TRBJ2-4, with 16 bases fitting TRBD2. V was pared by 4 bases and J by 9 bases, with 12 bases of the junction left unmatched. This CDR3 has 18 residues. Germline-derived CDR1 and CDR2 are SGHAT and FQNNGV. The CDR3 sequence: CASSSILSGTSGRGIQYF. CDR3 nucleotides: TGTGCCAGCAGCTCCATACTGAGCGGGACTAGCGGGAGGGGCATTCAGTACTTC.

This clone was counted between two and nine times. V and J are TRBV6-1 and TRBJ2-3, with 8 bases matching TRBD2. The CDR3 covers 18 residues. From germline, CDR1 is MNHNS and CDR2 SASEGT. V lost 3 bases to trimming and J lost 5 bases; unmatched junction nucleotides: 16. The CDR3 DNA reads as TGTGCCAGCAGTGATCGCTCCTATTCGGGAGGGCCGTTAGATACGCAGTATTTT. Its translation is CASSDRSYSGGPLDTQYF.

The chain uses TRBV7-2 and TRBJ1-2, with 8 nucleotides matching TRBD1. The V and J ends lost 1 base and 8 bases, in that order; junction bases with no gene match: 6. The CDR3 runs to 14 residues. Per germline, CDR1 SGHTA and CDR2 FQGNSA. CDR3 coding DNA: TGTGCCAGCAGCTTAGGCACAGGGGGGCAGGGCTACACCTTC. The encoded protein is CASSLGTGGQGYTF.

This clone was observed a handful of times. The genes are TRBV5-4 and TRBJ1-4; D gene unclear. There are 13 residues in the CDR3. The germline gives CDR1 SGHNT, CDR2 YYREEE (reference sequence). The ends were cut back, 4 bases at V and 5 bases at J, with 9 bases in the middle. CDR3 sequence: CASSGGPNEKLFF. The CDR3 nucleotides read TGTGCCAGCAGCGGCGGGCCGAATGAAAAACTGTTTTTT.

In its sample, this clone was seen a few times. The CDR3 nucleotides read TGTGCCAGCAGCTTGTCAGGGACAGGGATTACTGAAGCTTTCTTT. It is translated as CASSLSGTGITEAFF. V usage is TRBV5-4 and J usage is TRBJ1-1; TRBD1 aligns across 9 bases. V gave up 1 base and J gave up 5 bases; unmatched junction bases: 6. CDR1 SGHNT and CDR2 YYREEE come from the germline V gene (reference sequence). This CDR3 region has 15 residues.

This sequence joins TRBV2 and TRBJ2-5; D is uncertain. CDR3 length: 15 amino acids. Trimming took 3 bases from V and 4 from J, leaving 15 bases between them. The germline V gene has CDR1 SNHLY and CDR2 FYNNEI. The CDR3 nucleotides read TGTGCCAGCAGTGATAGTCCCCCTGATATAGAGACCCAGTACTTC. It is translated as CASSDSPPDIETQYF. Supplemented by reference TRBV2 and TRBJ2-5, the full variable domain reads EPEVTQTPSHQVTQMGQEVILRCVPISNHLYFYWYRQILGQKVEFLVSFYNNEISEKSEIFDDQFSVERPDGSNFTLKIRSTKLEDSAMYFCASSDSPPDIETQYFGPGTRLLVL.